Listed below are T cell receptor beta chains from one sample, sequenced in a study of shared clonotypes between healthy human individuals. Assay: immunoSEQ multiplex PCR; the TCRdb copy retains only in-frame clones and omits some. The repertoire holds some 500,000 clones, with almost 97% as singletons. Source material: naive CD4+ T cells sorted from blood. The receptor set was obtained from a woman in her twenties or thirties in good health. CDR3s include the opening cysteine and the closing phenylalanine or tryptophan. A row's size may be missing; if present it is once, few, many or a size class.

v_gene,abundance,j_gene,len,CDR3aa
TRBV6-6,.,TRBJ2-7,14,CASTSRRGRNEQYF
TRBV4-2,.,TRBJ2-6,17,CASSQVSLGDGANVLTF
TRBV7-3,.,TRBJ2-7,13,CASSFGVAYEQYF
TRBV4-1,.,TRBJ1-5,15,CASSLVDRSNQPQHF
TRBV10-3,.,TRBJ1-2,13,CAISEGQNYGYTF
TRBV28,.,TRBJ2-1,15,CASRLAGGGYNEQFF
TRBV6-6,.,TRBJ1-6,16,CASSFYSLSYNSPLHF
TRBV28,.,TRBJ2-1,16,CASTSFLAGSYNEQFF
TRBV7-7,.,TRBJ1-1,13,CASARGKNTEAFF
TRBV6-5,.,.,15,CASRSPRRVSYEQYF
TRBV7-9,.,TRBJ2-4,15,CASSSLERTKNIQYF
TRBV5-1,.,TRBJ1-1,13,CASSSGLNTEAFF
TRBV7-9,once,TRBJ2-7,15,CASSFRSGATYEQYF
TRBV5-1,.,TRBJ1-2,13,CASSFVREGGYTF
TRBV18,.,TRBJ1-5,16,CASSPPAGRRNQPQHF
TRBV27,.,TRBJ2-3,17,CASSYFGAFGGTDTQYF
TRBV4-1,few,TRBJ2-5,14,CASSQVAGVETQYF